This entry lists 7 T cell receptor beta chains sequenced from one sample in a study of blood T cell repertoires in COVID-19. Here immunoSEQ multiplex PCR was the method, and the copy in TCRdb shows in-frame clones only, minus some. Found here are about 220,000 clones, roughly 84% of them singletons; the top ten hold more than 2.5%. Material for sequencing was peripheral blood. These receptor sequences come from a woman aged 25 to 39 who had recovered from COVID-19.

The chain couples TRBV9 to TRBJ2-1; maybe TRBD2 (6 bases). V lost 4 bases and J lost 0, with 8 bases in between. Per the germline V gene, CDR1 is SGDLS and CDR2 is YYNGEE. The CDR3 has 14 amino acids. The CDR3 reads CASSPAGSYNEQFF. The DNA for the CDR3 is TGTGCCAGCAGCCCAGCGGGCTCCTACAATGAGCAGTTCTTC. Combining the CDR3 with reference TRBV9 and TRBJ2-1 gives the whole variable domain DSGVTQTPKHLITATGQRVTLRCSPRSGDLSVYWYQQSLDQGLQFLIQYYNGEERAKGNILERFSAQQFPDLHSELNLSSLELGDSALYFCASSPAGSYNEQFFGPGTRLTVL.

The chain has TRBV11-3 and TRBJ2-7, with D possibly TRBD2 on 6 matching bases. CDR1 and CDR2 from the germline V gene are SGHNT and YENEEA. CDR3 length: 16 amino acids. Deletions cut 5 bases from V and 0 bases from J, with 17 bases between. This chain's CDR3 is CASSHRMGGNSYEQYF. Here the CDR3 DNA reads TGTGCCAGCAGCCACCGTATGGGAGGAAACTCCTACGAGCAGTACTTC.

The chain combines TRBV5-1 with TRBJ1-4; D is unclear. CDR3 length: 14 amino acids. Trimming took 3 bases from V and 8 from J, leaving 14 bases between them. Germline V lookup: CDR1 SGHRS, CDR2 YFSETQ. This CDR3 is CASSSGGSGEKLFF. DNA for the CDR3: TGCGCCAGCAGCTCGGGCGGGAGTGGAGAAAAACTGTTTTTT.

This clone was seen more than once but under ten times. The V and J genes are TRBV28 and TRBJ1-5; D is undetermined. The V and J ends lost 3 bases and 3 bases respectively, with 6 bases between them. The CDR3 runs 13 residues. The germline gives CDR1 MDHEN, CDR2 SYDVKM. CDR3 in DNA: TGTGCCAGCAGTTTGTCTAACAATCAGCCCCAGCATTTT. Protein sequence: CASSLSNNQPQHF.

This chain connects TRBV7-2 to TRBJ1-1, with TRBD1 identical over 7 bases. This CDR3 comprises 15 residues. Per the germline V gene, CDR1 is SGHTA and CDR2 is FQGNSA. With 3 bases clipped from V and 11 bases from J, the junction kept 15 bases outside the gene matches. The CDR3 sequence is CASSLTGILPFEAFF. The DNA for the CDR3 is TGTGCCAGCAGCTTGACAGGGATCCTCCCGTTTGAGGCTTTCTTT.

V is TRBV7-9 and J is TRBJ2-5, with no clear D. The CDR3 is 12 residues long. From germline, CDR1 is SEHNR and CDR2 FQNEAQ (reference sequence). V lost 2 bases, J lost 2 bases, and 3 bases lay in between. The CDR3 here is CASSLTQETQYF. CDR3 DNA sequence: TGTGCCAGCAGCTTAACACAAGAGACCCAGTACTTC.

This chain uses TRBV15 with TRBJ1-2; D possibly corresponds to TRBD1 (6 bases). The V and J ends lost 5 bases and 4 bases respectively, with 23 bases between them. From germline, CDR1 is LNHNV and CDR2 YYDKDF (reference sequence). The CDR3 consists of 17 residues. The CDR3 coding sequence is TGTGCCACCAGCGGCCTTCTGAGGGACAAGAGCTTCTATGGCTACACCTTC. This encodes CATSGLLRDKSFYGYTF.